This T cell receptor (beta chain) was found in a study of blood T cell repertoires in COVID-19. As for the study in general: Acute-phase and convalescent COVID-19 samples originated in the United States, Italy and Spain. Nucleic acid was either cDNA or gDNA, and it came from T cells, B-cell-depleted T cells, or PBMCs.

Between the trimmed V and J ends, which lost 1 base and 9 bases, there was a span of 9 bases. CDR1 and CDR2 from the germline V gene are MDHEN and SYDVKM. CDR3 length: 12 residues. As processed by the authors: Estimated nucleated cell counts came from reference gene primer amplification. Profiling relied on immunoSEQ multiplex PCR, and the TCRdb table lists in-frame clones only, not all of them. V and J calls and clone size come straight from that table; D and trimming were deduced from the DNA. The data show about 35,000 clones, with approximately 87% seen just once and 40% to 45% held by the top ten.

The V call is TRBV28, the J call TRBJ1-1, with D possibly matching TRBD1 (6 bases). This clonotype was obtained from a human donor in a cohort sampled during active COVID-19. Input material: peripheral blood. As DNA, the CDR3 is TGTGCCAGCAGTTTATTCCAGGGGCAAGCTTTCTTT. Amino acids: CASSLFQGQAFF.